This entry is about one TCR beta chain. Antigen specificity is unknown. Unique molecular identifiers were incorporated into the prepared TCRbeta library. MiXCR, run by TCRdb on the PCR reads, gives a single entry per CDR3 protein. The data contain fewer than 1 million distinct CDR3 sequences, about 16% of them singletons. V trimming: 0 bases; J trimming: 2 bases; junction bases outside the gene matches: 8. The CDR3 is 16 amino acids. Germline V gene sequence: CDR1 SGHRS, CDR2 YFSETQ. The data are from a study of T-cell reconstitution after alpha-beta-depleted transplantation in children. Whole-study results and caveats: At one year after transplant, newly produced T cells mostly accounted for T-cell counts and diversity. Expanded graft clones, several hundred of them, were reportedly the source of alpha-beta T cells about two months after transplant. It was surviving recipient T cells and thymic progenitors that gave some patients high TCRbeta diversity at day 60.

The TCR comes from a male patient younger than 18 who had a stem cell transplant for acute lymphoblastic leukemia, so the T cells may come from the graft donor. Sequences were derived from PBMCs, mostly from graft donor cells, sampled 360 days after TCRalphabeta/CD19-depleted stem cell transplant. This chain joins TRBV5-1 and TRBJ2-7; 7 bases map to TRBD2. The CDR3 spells CASSLGSGTQTYEQYF. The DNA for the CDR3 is TGCGCCAGCAGCTTGGGGAGCGGGACTCAGACCTACGAGCAGTACTTC.